These T cell receptor beta chains were read from a single sample in a study of T cell responses to AZD1222 COVID-19 vaccine. The table came from immunoSEQ multiplex PCR; TCRdb's copy has only in-frame clones and leaves some out. Of 55,000 to 90,000 clones listed, 84% were seen once; the top ten hold 9.8%. The specimen was peripheral blood, collected on day 0 of AZD1222 vaccination. The receptors originated from an adult in good health. The CDR3 runs from the conserved cysteine through the conserved F or W. Each record gives: V gene, clone size, D gene, J gene, CDR3 DNA, CDR3 protein. A D gene is named only where the DNA matches it firmly. Rows give clone size only sometimes, using once, few, many, or a class for an expanded clone.

V gene: TRBV5-1; clone size: -; D gene: TRBD1; J gene: TRBJ1-6; CDR3 DNA: TGCGCCAGCAGCCAGGGACAGGGGAATTCACCCCTCCACTTT; CDR3 protein: CASSQGQGNSPLHF
V gene: TRBV19; clone size: -; D gene: -; J gene: TRBJ2-1; CDR3 DNA: TGTGCCAGTAGCCTACCCGCGGGATCCTACAATGAGCAGTTCTTC; CDR3 protein: CASSLPAGSYNEQFF
V gene: TRBV7-2; clone size: once; D gene: -; J gene: TRBJ1-1; CDR3 DNA: TGTGCCAGCATCCCTGCAGGACAGAACACTGAAGCTTTCTTT; CDR3 protein: CASIPAGQNTEAFF
V gene: TRBV28; clone size: -; D gene: -; J gene: TRBJ1-2; CDR3 DNA: TGTGCCAGCAGTTCAGGGAACAACTATGGCTACACCTTC; CDR3 protein: CASSSGNNYGYTF
V gene: TRBV7-3; clone size: -; D gene: -; J gene: TRBJ1-1; CDR3 DNA: TGTGCCAGCAGCCAACAGGGGAACACTGAAGCTTTCTTT; CDR3 protein: CASSQQGNTEAFF
V gene: TRBV12-3/TRBV12-4; clone size: -; D gene: -; J gene: TRBJ2-2; CDR3 DNA: TGTGCCAGCAGCGCTGGACTTGTCGGGGAGCTGTTTTTT; CDR3 protein: CASSAGLVGELFF
V gene: TRBV5-4; clone size: few; D gene: -; J gene: TRBJ1-6; CDR3 DNA: TGTGCCAGCAGCCGTCAGACAAATTCACCCCTCCACTTT; CDR3 protein: CASSRQTNSPLHF
V gene: TRBV11-2; clone size: -; D gene: -; J gene: TRBJ2-1; CDR3 DNA: TGTGCCAGCAACAAGGAGGGGTACTCCTACAATGAGCAGTTCTTC; CDR3 protein: CASNKEGYSYNEQFF
V gene: TRBV30; clone size: few; D gene: -; J gene: TRBJ2-2; CDR3 DNA: TGTGCCACTTCCCGAACCGGGGAGCTGTTTTTT; CDR3 protein: CATSRTGELFF
V gene: TRBV29-1; clone size: -; D gene: TRBD1; J gene: TRBJ2-7; CDR3 DNA: TGCAGCGTGAGTCGGGACAGCTCCTACGAGCAGTACTTC; CDR3 protein: CSVSRDSSYEQYF
V gene: TRBV11-1; clone size: -; D gene: TRBD1; J gene: TRBJ1-6; CDR3 DNA: TGTGCCAGCAGCCCCCCATCGGACAGGGTCTACTTT; CDR3 protein: CASSPPSDRVYF
V gene: TRBV4-1; clone size: -; D gene: TRBD1; J gene: TRBJ2-7; CDR3 DNA: TGCGCCAGCAGCCAAGCCGAGACAGGGGGCTACGAGCAGTACTTC; CDR3 protein: CASSQAETGGYEQYF
V gene: TRBV11-2; clone size: -; D gene: -; J gene: TRBJ2-2; CDR3 DNA: TGTGCCAGCAGCTTAGCGGGGGTAGGGTTCAACACCGGGGAGCTGTTTTTT; CDR3 protein: CASSLAGVGFNTGELFF
V gene: TRBV7-3; clone size: -; D gene: TRBD2; J gene: TRBJ2-1; CDR3 DNA: TGTGCCAGCAGCTTCCAACTAGCGGGGGAGAATGAGCAGTTCTTC; CDR3 protein: CASSFQLAGENEQFF
V gene: TRBV11-3; clone size: -; D gene: TRBD1; J gene: TRBJ2-1; CDR3 DNA: TGTGCCAGCAGCCCCGGGACAGCCTTCGGCAATGAGCAGTTCTTC; CDR3 protein: CASSPGTAFGNEQFF
V gene: TRBV29-1; clone size: once; D gene: -; J gene: TRBJ1-1; CDR3 DNA: TGCAGCGTTTCCGGACAGTGGAACACTGAAGCTTTCTTT; CDR3 protein: CSVSGQWNTEAFF
V gene: TRBV7-9; clone size: few; D gene: TRBD1; J gene: TRBJ1-2; CDR3 DNA: TGTGCCAGCAGCCTAAGGGCAGGGGGAAATGGCTACACCTTC; CDR3 protein: CASSLRAGGNGYTF
V gene: TRBV5-8; clone size: -; D gene: TRBD1; J gene: TRBJ1-2; CDR3 DNA: TGTGCCAGCACAGGGGGGTGGAAGGACTATGGCTACACCTTC; CDR3 protein: CASTGGWKDYGYTF
V gene: TRBV20-1; clone size: -; D gene: -; J gene: TRBJ1-1; CDR3 DNA: TGCAGTGCTAGAACCACCGGGGAAGCTTTCTTT; CDR3 protein: CSARTTGEAFF
V gene: TRBV7-2; clone size: -; D gene: TRBD2; J gene: TRBJ2-7; CDR3 DNA: TGTGCCAGCAGCTTCGAAGCGGGGGGGTTTTTCGAGCAGTACTTC; CDR3 protein: CASSFEAGGFFEQYF
V gene: TRBV9; clone size: -; D gene: -; J gene: TRBJ2-2; CDR3 DNA: TGTGCCAGCAGCGTAGGTTCCCGGGGCACCGGGGAGCTGTTTTTT; CDR3 protein: CASSVGSRGTGELFF
V gene: TRBV21-1; clone size: -; D gene: -; J gene: TRBJ2-1; CDR3 DNA: TGTGCCAGCAGCAAGGTTCTAGCGGGGGCCTCCTACAATGAGCAGTTCTTC; CDR3 protein: CASSKVLAGASYNEQFF
V gene: TRBV6-5; clone size: -; D gene: -; J gene: TRBJ1-2; CDR3 DNA: TGTGCCAGCAGTTACTCGAACAGGGCCTCTAACTATGGCTACACCTTC; CDR3 protein: CASSYSNRASNYGYTF
V gene: TRBV14; clone size: -; D gene: -; J gene: TRBJ1-3; CDR3 DNA: TGTGCCAGCAGCCAGGGTTCCGGAAACACCATATATTTT; CDR3 protein: CASSQGSGNTIYF
V gene: TRBV2; clone size: -; D gene: -; J gene: TRBJ2-3; CDR3 DNA: TGTGCCAGCAGAAATGTAGGCACTACGCAGTATTTT; CDR3 protein: CASRNVGTTQYF
V gene: TRBV6-5; clone size: once; D gene: -; J gene: TRBJ1-2; CDR3 DNA: TGTGCCAGCAGTTATGTGCCCCGGGGAAAAGATGGCTACACCTTC; CDR3 protein: CASSYVPRGKDGYTF
V gene: TRBV5-1; clone size: -; D gene: -; J gene: TRBJ2-7; CDR3 DNA: TGCGCCAGCAGCCAGGCGGGGGCGATTTCTCGTCCCTACGAGCAGTACTTC; CDR3 protein: CASSQAGAISRPYEQYF
V gene: TRBV7-9; clone size: -; D gene: TRBD2; J gene: TRBJ2-1; CDR3 DNA: TGTGCCAGCAGCCGTAGCGGGGGGGCCTACAATGAGCAGTTCTTC; CDR3 protein: CASSRSGGAYNEQFF
V gene: TRBV7-2; clone size: -; D gene: -; J gene: TRBJ2-7; CDR3 DNA: TGTGCCAGCAGCTTAGAAGCGGCCCGCTCCTACGAGCAGTACTTC; CDR3 protein: CASSLEAARSYEQYF
V gene: TRBV15; clone size: -; D gene: -; J gene: TRBJ1-1; CDR3 DNA: TGTGCCACCAGCAGAGTTAAGCTGAACACTGAAGCTTTCTTT; CDR3 protein: CATSRVKLNTEAFF
V gene: TRBV5-1; clone size: -; D gene: -; J gene: TRBJ2-3; CDR3 DNA: TGCGCCAGCAGCGCACTCGGGGGGCGCACAGATACGCAGTATTTT; CDR3 protein: CASSALGGRTDTQYF
V gene: TRBV7-8; clone size: -; D gene: TRBD2; J gene: TRBJ2-2; CDR3 DNA: TGTGCCAGCAGCACGCCGGGACTAGCGGGGGTGAACACCGGGGAGCTGTTTTTT; CDR3 protein: CASSTPGLAGVNTGELFF